This is a list of T cell receptor beta chains from one sample in a study of cytomegalovirus exposure and HLA in healthy donors. Data came from immunoSEQ multiplex PCR; TCRdb stores just in-frame clones and leaves some out. The profile shows more than 80,000 clones, under 75% of them singletons. Sequencing was carried out using PBMCs. These TCRs come from a human donor in good health. Both conserved end residues are part of each CDR3. The order of the fields is clone size, D gene, V gene, J gene, CDR3 DNA, CDR3 protein. D genes are given only for firm matches. Size is stated for part of the rows, as once, few or many counts, or as a class when the clone is expanded.

size: few
D: TRBD2
V: TRBV9
J: TRBJ2-5
DNA: TGTGCCAGCAGCGGTAGCGGGGGGGCCGGAGAGACCCAGTACTTC
CDR3: CASSGSGGAGETQYF

size: few
D: NA
V: TRBV27
J: TRBJ2-4
DNA: TGTGCCAGCAGTTGGGACTTTGTAGCCAAAAACATTCAGTACTTC
CDR3: CASSWDFVAKNIQYF

size: NA
D: TRBD2
V: TRBV11-2
J: TRBJ2-5
DNA: TGTGCCAGCAGCTTAAACGGGGGGATTCAAGAGACCCAGTACTTC
CDR3: CASSLNGGIQETQYF

size: NA
D: NA
V: TRBV18
J: TRBJ1-4
DNA: TGTGCCAGCTCACCAGACGGCGGGGGGCGATTGGTTGAAAAACTGTTTTTT
CDR3: CASSPDGGGRLVEKLFF

size: NA
D: TRBD2
V: TRBV5-1
J: TRBJ2-5
DNA: TGCGCCAGCAGCTTGATTAGCGGGGGGAGACAAGAGACCCAGTACTTC
CDR3: CASSLISGGRQETQYF

size: few
D: NA
V: TRBV7-9
J: TRBJ1-2
DNA: TGTGCCAGCAGCCTGGCAGATGGCTACACCTTC
CDR3: CASSLADGYTF

size: NA
D: NA
V: TRBV7-3
J: TRBJ1-6
DNA: TGTGCCAGCAGCTTAATGTCTTCGGGGAATGGTTCACCCCTCCACTTT
CDR3: CASSLMSSGNGSPLHF

size: NA
D: NA
V: TRBV10-3
J: TRBJ1-4
DNA: TGTGCCATCAGTATTACAGGGCCGGGGACTAATGAAAAACTGTTTTTT
CDR3: CAISITGPGTNEKLFF

size: NA
D: TRBD1
V: TRBV7-6
J: TRBJ2-7
DNA: TGTGCCAGCAGCTTAGTGCCAGGGGGCACCTACGAGCAGTACTTC
CDR3: CASSLVPGGTYEQYF

size: NA
D: TRBD2
V: TRBV7-8
J: TRBJ2-5
DNA: TGTGCCAGCAGCTTAGTGGCTAGCGGGGGGTTACTTAAAGAGACCCAGTACTTC
CDR3: CASSLVASGGLLKETQYF

size: NA
D: NA
V: TRBV7-8
J: TRBJ2-6
DNA: TGTGCCAGCAGCCCGGGACTTACGAGCTCTGGGGCCAACGTCCTGACTTTC
CDR3: CASSPGLTSSGANVLTF

size: few
D: NA
V: TRBV7-3
J: TRBJ2-1
DNA: TGTGCCAGCAGCTTAATTACGGGGACTTATACCAAAAACAATGAGCAGTTCTTC
CDR3: CASSLITGTYTKNNEQFF

size: NA
D: NA
V: TRBV6-5
J: TRBJ2-7
DNA: TGTGCCAGCAGCCCTGACAGGCTCGAGCAGTACTTC
CDR3: CASSPDRLEQYF

size: NA
D: TRBD1
V: TRBV4-3
J: TRBJ1-2
DNA: TGCGCCAGCAGCCACTGGGACAGGGAAGGGAGTGGAGCCAATGGCTACACCTTC
CDR3: CASSHWDREGSGANGYTF

size: NA
D: TRBD1
V: TRBV15
J: TRBJ1-2
DNA: TGTGCCACCACACGTTCGAGACAGGGGGATCGGGAATGGTATGGCTACACCTTC
CDR3: CATTRSRQGDREWYGYTF

size: NA
D: NA
V: TRBV7-2
J: TRBJ2-7
DNA: TGTGCCAGCAGCTTAGTTCAGGGTACCTACGAGCAGTACTTC
CDR3: CASSLVQGTYEQYF

size: NA
D: TRBD2
V: TRBV7-3
J: TRBJ2-1
DNA: TGTGCCAGCAGCCCAGCGGGGGGGCCTGTTGAGCAGTTCTTC
CDR3: CASSPAGGPVEQFF

size: few
D: TRBD1
V: TRBV4-1
J: TRBJ2-7
DNA: TGCGCCAGCAGCCTTAGCGACAGGGTTCGCGAGCAGTACTTC
CDR3: CASSLSDRVREQYF

size: NA
D: TRBD1
V: TRBV7-9
J: TRBJ1-4
DNA: TGTGCCAGCAGCTCCCGGGACAGGGGGCGCGGAGGGACTAATGAAAAACTGTTTTTT
CDR3: CASSSRDRGRGGTNEKLFF

size: NA
D: TRBD1
V: TRBV2
J: TRBJ2-3
DNA: TGTGCCAGCAGTGAAACGGGACAGATCACAGATACGCAGTATTTT
CDR3: CASSETGQITDTQYF

size: NA
D: NA
V: TRBV5-6
J: TRBJ2-3
DNA: TGTGCCAGCAGCTTAGGCACAGATGCGCAGTATTTT
CDR3: CASSLGTDAQYF

size: NA
D: NA
V: TRBV14
J: TRBJ1-2
DNA: TGTGCCAGCAGCCAAGATCTGGCGGGTAACTATGGCTACACCTTC
CDR3: CASSQDLAGNYGYTF

size: NA
D: TRBD1
V: TRBV11-3
J: TRBJ2-1
DNA: TGTGCCAGCAGCTCCGCACAGGGGGGCTTCTACAATGAGCAGTTCTTC
CDR3: CASSSAQGGFYNEQFF

size: NA
D: NA
V: TRBV27
J: TRBJ2-7
DNA: TGTGCCAGCAGTTTACTTTACAGTCTAGAGCAGTACTTC
CDR3: CASSLLYSLEQYF

size: NA
D: NA
V: TRBV18
J: TRBJ2-2
DNA: TGTGCCAGCTCACCGGGGGCGATGAACACCGGGGAGCTGTTTTTT
CDR3: CASSPGAMNTGELFF

size: NA
D: TRBD1
V: TRBV7-2
J: TRBJ2-7
DNA: TGTGCCGGCAGCCGTAGGGGGCAGGGTTACGAGCAGTACTTC
CDR3: CAGSRRGQGYEQYF

size: medium-sized
D: NA
V: TRBV7-9
J: TRBJ1-3
DNA: TGTGCCAGCACAGACAGGAGCTCTGGAAACACCATATATTTT
CDR3: CASTDRSSGNTIYF

size: NA
D: TRBD1
V: TRBV27
J: TRBJ1-1
DNA: TGTGCCAGCAGCAAGACAGGGGGGACTGAAGCTTTCTTT
CDR3: CASSKTGGTEAFF

size: NA
D: NA
V: TRBV18
J: TRBJ2-3
DNA: TGTGCCAGCTCACCATCCCTTACAGATACGCAGTATTTT
CDR3: CASSPSLTDTQYF

size: NA
D: NA
V: TRBV7-2
J: TRBJ1-3
DNA: TGTGCCAGCAGCTTAGTTCGGGGGTATGGAAACACCATATATTTT
CDR3: CASSLVRGYGNTIYF

size: NA
D: NA
V: TRBV19
J: TRBJ2-3
DNA: TGTGCCAGTAGTACCCCAGGGAATACGCAGTATTTT
CDR3: CASSTPGNTQYF

size: once
D: NA
V: TRBV2
J: TRBJ1-2
DNA: TGTGCCAGCAGTAAGGATCGGGGATTAGGCTATGGCTACACCTTC
CDR3: CASSKDRGLGYGYTF

size: NA
D: NA
V: TRBV19
J: TRBJ1-5
DNA: TGTGCCAGTAGTATGGTTCTCTCGCGGGCGCCCCAGCATTTT
CDR3: CASSMVLSRAPQHF

size: few
D: TRBD2
V: TRBV7-2
J: TRBJ2-5
DNA: TGTGCCAGCAGCTTAGTCCCTAGCGGGGGGGCCTTTCAAGAGACCCAGTACTTC
CDR3: CASSLVPSGGAFQETQYF

size: few
D: NA
V: TRBV30
J: TRBJ2-7
DNA: TGTGCCTGGAACAGGAACTACGAGCAGTACTTC
CDR3: CAWNRNYEQYF

size: few
D: TRBD2
V: TRBV7-2
J: TRBJ2-7
DNA: TGTGCCAGCAGCTTAGGGACTAGCGGGGGCGAGCAGTACTTC
CDR3: CASSLGTSGGEQYF

size: once
D: NA
V: TRBV9
J: TRBJ1-2
DNA: TGTGCCAGCAGCGTAGAACCTAGAGGGGGCTACACCTTC
CDR3: CASSVEPRGGYTF

size: NA
D: TRBD1
V: TRBV5-1
J: TRBJ1-3
DNA: TGCGCCAGCAGCTTGGATTTCCAGGGGGCGCGAGGAGACACCATATATTTT
CDR3: CASSLDFQGARGDTIYF

size: few
D: NA
V: TRBV7-2
J: TRBJ1-1
DNA: TGTGCCAGCAGACCCGGACAGAACACTGAAGCTTTCTTT
CDR3: CASRPGQNTEAFF

size: NA
D: TRBD1
V: TRBV4-3
J: TRBJ1-2
DNA: TGCGCCAGCAGCCACCAGGGGGCTGGTGGCTACACCTTC
CDR3: CASSHQGAGGYTF

size: NA
D: TRBD2
V: TRBV29-1
J: TRBJ2-3
DNA: TGCAGCGTTGTCTTGAGGGTTAGCGGGGTGGAAGATACGCAGTATTTT
CDR3: CSVVLRVSGVEDTQYF

size: few
D: NA
V: TRBV5-6
J: TRBJ2-1
DNA: TGTGCCAGCAGCTTGGACAGCTACAATGAGCAGTTCTTC
CDR3: CASSLDSYNEQFF

size: NA
D: NA
V: TRBV7-8
J: TRBJ2-7
DNA: TGTGCCAGCAGCACCTATCGATGGGGGGAGCGGTCCTACGAGCAGTACTTC
CDR3: CASSTYRWGERSYEQYF

size: few
D: TRBD1
V: TRBV29-1
J: TRBJ1-5
DNA: TGCAGCGTTGCGATAGGGGGCAGGGATCAGCCCCAGCATTTT
CDR3: CSVAIGGRDQPQHF

size: few
D: NA
V: TRBV7-8
J: TRBJ1-3
DNA: TGTGCCAGCAGCGTCGGCGGGGGCTCTGGAAACACCATATATTTT
CDR3: CASSVGGGSGNTIYF